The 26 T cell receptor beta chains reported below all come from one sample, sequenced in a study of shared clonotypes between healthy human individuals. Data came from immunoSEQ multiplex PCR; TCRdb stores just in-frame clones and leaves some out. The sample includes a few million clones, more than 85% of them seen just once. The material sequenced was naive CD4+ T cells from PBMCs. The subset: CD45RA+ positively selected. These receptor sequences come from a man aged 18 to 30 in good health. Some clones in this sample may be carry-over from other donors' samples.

CDR3 amino acids: CATHQTSGFQETQYF. In DNA form, the CDR3 reads TGTGCCACACACCAGACTAGCGGATTCCAAGAGACCCAGTACTTC. The chain links TRBV19 to TRBJ2-5; 9 nucleotides agree with TRBD2. J was trimmed by 1 base and V by 10 bases; bases with no gene match: 10. From germline, CDR1 is LNHDA and CDR2 SQIVND (reference sequence). The length of the CDR3 is 15 residues.

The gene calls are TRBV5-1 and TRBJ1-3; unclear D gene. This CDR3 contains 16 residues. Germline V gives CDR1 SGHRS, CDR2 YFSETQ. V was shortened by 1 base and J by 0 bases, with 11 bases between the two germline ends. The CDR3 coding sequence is TGCGCCAGCAGCTTGATGGGGATACCCTCTGGAAACACCATATATTTT. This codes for CASSLMGIPSGNTIYF.

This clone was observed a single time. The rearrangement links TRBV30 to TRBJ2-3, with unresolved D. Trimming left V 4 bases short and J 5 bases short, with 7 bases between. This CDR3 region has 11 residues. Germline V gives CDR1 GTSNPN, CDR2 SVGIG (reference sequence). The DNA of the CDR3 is TGTGCCTGGAAAGAGTTAGATACGCAGTATTTT. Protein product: CAWKELDTQYF.

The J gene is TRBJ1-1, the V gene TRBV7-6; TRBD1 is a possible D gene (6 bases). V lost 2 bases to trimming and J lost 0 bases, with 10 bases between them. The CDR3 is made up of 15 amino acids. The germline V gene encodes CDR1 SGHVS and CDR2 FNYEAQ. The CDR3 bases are TGTGCCAGCAGCTTAACAGGGACCTTGAACACTGAAGCTTTCTTT. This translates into CASSLTGTLNTEAFF.

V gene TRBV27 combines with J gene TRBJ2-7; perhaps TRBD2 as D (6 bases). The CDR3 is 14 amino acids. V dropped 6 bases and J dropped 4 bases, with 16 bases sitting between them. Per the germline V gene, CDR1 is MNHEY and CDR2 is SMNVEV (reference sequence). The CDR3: CASRRTGLEYEQYF. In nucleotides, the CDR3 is TGTGCCAGCAGAAGAACGGGACTGGAATACGAGCAGTACTTC.

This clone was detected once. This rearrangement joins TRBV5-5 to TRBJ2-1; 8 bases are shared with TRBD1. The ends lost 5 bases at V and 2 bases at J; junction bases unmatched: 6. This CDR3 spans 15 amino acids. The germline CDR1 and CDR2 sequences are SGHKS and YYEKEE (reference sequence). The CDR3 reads CASSSPGQAYNEQFF. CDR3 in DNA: TGTGCCAGCAGTTCCCCGGGACAGGCCTACAATGAGCAGTTCTTC.

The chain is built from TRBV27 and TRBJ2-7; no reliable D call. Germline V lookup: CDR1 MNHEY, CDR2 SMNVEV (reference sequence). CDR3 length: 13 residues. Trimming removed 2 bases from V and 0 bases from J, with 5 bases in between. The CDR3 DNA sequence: TGTGCCAGCAGTTTACAGCGCTCCTACGAGCAGTACTTC. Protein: CASSLQRSYEQYF.

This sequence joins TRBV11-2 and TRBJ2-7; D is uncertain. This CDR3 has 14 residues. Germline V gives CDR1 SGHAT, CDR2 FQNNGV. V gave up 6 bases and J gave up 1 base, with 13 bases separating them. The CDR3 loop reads CASSWMLASYEQYF. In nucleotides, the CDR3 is TGTGCCAGCAGTTGGATGTTGGCGTCCTACGAGCAGTACTTC.

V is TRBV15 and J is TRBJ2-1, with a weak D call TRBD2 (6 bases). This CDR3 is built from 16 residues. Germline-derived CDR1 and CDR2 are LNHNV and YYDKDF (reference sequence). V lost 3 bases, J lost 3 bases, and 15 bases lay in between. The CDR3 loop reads CATSSGTLSFYNEQFF. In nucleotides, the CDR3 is TGTGCCACCAGCAGTGGGACTCTCTCATTCTACAATGAGCAGTTCTTC.

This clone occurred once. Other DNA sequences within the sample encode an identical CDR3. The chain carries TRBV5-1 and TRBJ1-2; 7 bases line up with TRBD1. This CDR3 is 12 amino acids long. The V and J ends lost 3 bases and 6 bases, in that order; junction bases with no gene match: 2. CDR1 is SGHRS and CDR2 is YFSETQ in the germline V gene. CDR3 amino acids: CASSSQGNGYTF. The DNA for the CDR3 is TGCGCCAGCAGCTCACAGGGGAATGGCTACACCTTC.

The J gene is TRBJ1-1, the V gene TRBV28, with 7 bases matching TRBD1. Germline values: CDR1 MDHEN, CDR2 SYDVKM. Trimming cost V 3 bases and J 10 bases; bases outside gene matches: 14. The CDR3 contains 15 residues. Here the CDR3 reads CASSLPDIINRGAFF. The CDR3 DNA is TGTGCCAGCAGTTTGCCCGACATAATAAACAGGGGAGCTTTCTTT.

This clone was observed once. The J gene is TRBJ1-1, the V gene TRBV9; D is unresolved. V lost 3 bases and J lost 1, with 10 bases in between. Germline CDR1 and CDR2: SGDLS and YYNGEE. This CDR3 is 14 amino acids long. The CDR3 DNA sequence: TGTGCCAGCAGCGACTCGACACCGAACACTGAAGCTTTCTTT. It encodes CASSDSTPNTEAFF.

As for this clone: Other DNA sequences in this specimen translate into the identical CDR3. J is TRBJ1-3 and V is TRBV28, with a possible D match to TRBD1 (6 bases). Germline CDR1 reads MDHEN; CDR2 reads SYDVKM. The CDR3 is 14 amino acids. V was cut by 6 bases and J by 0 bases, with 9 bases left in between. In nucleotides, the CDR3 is TGTGCCAGCAGGCTACAGGGCTCTGGAAACACCATATATTTT. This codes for CASRLQGSGNTIYF.

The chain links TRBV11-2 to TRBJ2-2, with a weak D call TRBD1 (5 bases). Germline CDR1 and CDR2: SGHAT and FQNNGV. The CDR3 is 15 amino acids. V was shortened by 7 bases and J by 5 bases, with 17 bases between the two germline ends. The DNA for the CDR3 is TGTGCCAGCACGACGACTGCCCAGGGAACCGGGGAGCTGTTTTTT. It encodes CASTTTAQGTGELFF.

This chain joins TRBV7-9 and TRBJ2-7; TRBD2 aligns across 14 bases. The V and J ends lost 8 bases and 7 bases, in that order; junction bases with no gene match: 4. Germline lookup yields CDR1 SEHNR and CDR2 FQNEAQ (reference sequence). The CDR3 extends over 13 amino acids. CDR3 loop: CASQTSGRGEQYF. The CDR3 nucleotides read TGTGCCAGCCAGACTAGCGGGAGGGGGGAGCAGTACTTC.

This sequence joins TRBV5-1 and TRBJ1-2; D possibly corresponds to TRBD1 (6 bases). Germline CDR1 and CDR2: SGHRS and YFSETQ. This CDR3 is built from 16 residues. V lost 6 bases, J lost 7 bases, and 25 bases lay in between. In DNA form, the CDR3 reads TGCGCCAGCACCCAAACCACCGGGGGCCCATTGGGTGGCTACACCTTC. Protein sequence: CASTQTTGGPLGGYTF. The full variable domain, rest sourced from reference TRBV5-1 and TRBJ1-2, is KAGVTQTPRYLIKTRGQQVTLSCSPISGHRSVSWYQQTPGQGLQFLFEYFSETQRNKGNFPGRFSGRQFSNSRSEMNVSTLELGDSALYLCASTQTTGGPLGGYTFGSGTRLTVV.

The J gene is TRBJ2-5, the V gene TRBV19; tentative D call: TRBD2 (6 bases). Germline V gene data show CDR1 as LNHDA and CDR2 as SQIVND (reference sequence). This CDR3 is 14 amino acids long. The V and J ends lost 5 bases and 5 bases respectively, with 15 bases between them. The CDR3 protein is CASSPYGSRETQYF. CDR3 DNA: TGTGCCAGTAGTCCGTACGGGAGTCGTGAGACCCAGTACTTC. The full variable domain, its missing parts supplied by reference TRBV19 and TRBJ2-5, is DGGITQSPKYLFRKEGQNVTLSCEQNLNHDAMYWYRQDPGQGLRLIYYSQIVNDFQKGDIAEGYSVSREKKESFPLTVTSAQKNPTAFYLCASSPYGSRETQYFGPGTRLLVL.

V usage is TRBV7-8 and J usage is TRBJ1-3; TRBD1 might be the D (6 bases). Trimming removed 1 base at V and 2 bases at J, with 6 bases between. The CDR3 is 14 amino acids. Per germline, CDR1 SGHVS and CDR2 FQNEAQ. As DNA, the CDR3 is TGTGCCAGCAGCTTAGGGACAGCTGGAAACACCATATATTTT. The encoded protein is CASSLGTAGNTIYF.

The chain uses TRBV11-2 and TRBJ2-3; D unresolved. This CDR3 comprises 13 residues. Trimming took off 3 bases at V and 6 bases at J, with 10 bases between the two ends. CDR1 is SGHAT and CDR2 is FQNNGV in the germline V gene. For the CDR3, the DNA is TGTGCCAGCAGCTTGGCCGGTCAGGATACGCAGTATTTT. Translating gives CASSLAGQDTQYF.

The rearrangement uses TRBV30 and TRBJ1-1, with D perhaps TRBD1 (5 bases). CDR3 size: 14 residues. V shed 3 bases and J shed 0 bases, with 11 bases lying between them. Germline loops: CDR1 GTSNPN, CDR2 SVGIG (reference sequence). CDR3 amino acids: CAWSAGTVNTEAFF. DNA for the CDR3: TGTGCCTGGAGCGCCGGGACCGTGAACACTGAAGCTTTCTTT.

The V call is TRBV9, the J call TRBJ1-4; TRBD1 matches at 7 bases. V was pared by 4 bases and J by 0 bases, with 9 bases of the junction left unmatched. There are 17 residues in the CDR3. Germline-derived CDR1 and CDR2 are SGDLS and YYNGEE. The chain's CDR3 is CASSSTGVGATNEKLFF. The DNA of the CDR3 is TGTGCCAGCAGCTCAACAGGGGTAGGGGCAACTAATGAAAAACTGTTTTTT. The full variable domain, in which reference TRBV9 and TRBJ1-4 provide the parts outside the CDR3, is DSGVTQTPKHLITATGQRVTLRCSPRSGDLSVYWYQQSLDQGLQFLIQYYNGEERAKGNILERFSAQQFPDLHSELNLSSLELGDSALYFCASSSTGVGATNEKLFFGSGTQLSVL.

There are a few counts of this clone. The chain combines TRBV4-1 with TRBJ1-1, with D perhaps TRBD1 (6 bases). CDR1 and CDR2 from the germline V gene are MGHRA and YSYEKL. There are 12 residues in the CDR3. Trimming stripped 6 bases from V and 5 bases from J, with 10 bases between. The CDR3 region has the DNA TGCGCCAGCAGAAAAGGGGGGACTGAAGCTTTCTTT. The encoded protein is CASRKGGTEAFF.

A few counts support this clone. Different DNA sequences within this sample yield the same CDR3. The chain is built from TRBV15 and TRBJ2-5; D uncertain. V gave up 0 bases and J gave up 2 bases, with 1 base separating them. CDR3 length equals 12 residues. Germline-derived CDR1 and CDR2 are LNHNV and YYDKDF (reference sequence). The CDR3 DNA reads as TGTGCCACCAGCAGAGATCAAGAGACCCAGTACTTC. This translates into CATSRDQETQYF.

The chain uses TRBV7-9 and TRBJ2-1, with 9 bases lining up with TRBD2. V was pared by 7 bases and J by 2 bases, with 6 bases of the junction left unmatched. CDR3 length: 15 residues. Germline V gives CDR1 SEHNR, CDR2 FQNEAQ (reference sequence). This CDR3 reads CASKDVAGAYNEQFF. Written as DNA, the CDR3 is TGTGCCAGCAAAGACGTAGCGGGAGCCTACAATGAGCAGTTCTTC.

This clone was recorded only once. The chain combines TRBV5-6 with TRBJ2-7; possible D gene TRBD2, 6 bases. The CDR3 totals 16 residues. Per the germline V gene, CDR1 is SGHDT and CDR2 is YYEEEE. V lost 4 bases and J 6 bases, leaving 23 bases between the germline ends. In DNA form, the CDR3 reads TGTGCCAGCAGCCCCCTAATCTATCGGACTACTAGCGAGCAGTACTTC. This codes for CASSPLIYRTTSEQYF.

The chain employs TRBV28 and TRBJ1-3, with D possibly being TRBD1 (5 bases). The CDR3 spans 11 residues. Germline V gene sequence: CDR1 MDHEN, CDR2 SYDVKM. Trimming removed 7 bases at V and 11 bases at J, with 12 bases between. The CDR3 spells CASTPRDPIYF. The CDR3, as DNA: TGTGCCAGCACCCCCCGGGACCCCATATATTTT.